The clone carrying this T cell receptor (beta chain) was observed many times. The target antigen is unknown. The entry originates in a study of T cell repertoires in cytomegalovirus infection. Study summary: It can be stated that public TCR beta signatures indicated CMV infection as well as a matching HLA type. Study observations and caveats: Ex vivo responses were dominated by HLA-C-restricted CMV-specific TCR beta clonotypes. Totalled public TCR beta family frequency picked out people who carried CMV plus the relevant HLA.

Germline V gives CDR1 SGHVS, CDR2 FQNEAQ. The CDR3 extends over 17 amino acids. With 5 bases removed from V and 0 bases from J, the gap between germline ends came to 16 bases. TCRdb used MiXCR to reprocess the reads, holding one entry per CDR3 protein. The table includes under 800,000 distinct CDR3 sequences, approximately 24% detected once. Sequenced input: CD8+ T cells from PBMCs. This TCR derives from a human donor in good health (CMV status not recorded). Some clones in this sample may be carry-over from other donors' samples. The gene calls are TRBV7-8 and TRBJ1-4, with a possible D match to TRBD1 (5 bases). CDR3 DNA sequence: TGTGCCAGCAGCCCTCGACAGACGGGGCCAACTAATGAAAAACTGTTTTTT. Residues: CASSPRQTGPTNEKLFF.